Presented here are 21 T cell receptor beta chains from one specimen sequenced in a study of T cell clonotyping in hematopoietic cell transplantation. The time point here: recipient sample about 28 days before transplant, after cytoreduction. Generated by immunoSEQ multiplex PCR, the TCRdb table keeps only in-frame clones and is missing some. Of 49,000 or so clones listed, roughly 80% are singletons. This specimen consisted of peripheral blood mononuclear cells, obtained before stem cell transplant. The receptor set was obtained from a man in his 60s with myelodysplastic syndrome. Some clones in this sample may be carry-over from other donors' samples.

The chain is built from TRBV6-6 and TRBJ1-5; TRBD1 agrees at 7 bases. J was trimmed by 0 bases and V by 6 bases; bases with no gene match: 2. This CDR3 has 14 residues. The V gene's germline CDR1 is MNHNY and CDR2 SVGAGI (reference sequence). The CDR3 loop is CASSRQGSNQPQHF. The CDR3 coding sequence is TGTGCCAGCAGCCGACAGGGTAGCAATCAGCCCCAGCATTTT.

V gene TRBV19 combines with J gene TRBJ1-2; D ambiguous. Per germline, CDR1 LNHDA and CDR2 SQIVND (reference sequence). Trimming left V 6 bases short and J 0 bases short, with 11 bases between. The CDR3 is 14 amino acids. CDR3 nucleotide sequence: TGTGCCAGTAGCCTAGACAAAGCTAACTATGGCTACACCTTC. This encodes CASSLDKANYGYTF.

The rearrangement uses TRBV28 and TRBJ2-7; 7 positions match TRBD1. The CDR3 covers 13 residues. Looked up from germline, CDR1 is MDHEN and CDR2 is SYDVKM. Losses at the gene ends were 6 bases for V and 3 bases for J; bases not matched to a gene: 5. The chain's CDR3 is CASRPGQNYEQYF. The CDR3 nucleotides are TGTGCCAGCAGACCGGGACAGAACTACGAGCAGTACTTC.

The rearrangement uses TRBV7-2 and TRBJ2-3, with D possibly matching TRBD1 (7 bases). The V end was cut by 5 bases, the J end by 6 bases, with 15 bases between. Germline V gives CDR1 SGHTA, CDR2 FQGNSA. This CDR3 spans 14 amino acids. DNA for the CDR3: TGTGCCAGCAGCCAACTTCCAGGGGGGGATACGCAGTATTTT. This translates into CASSQLPGGDTQYF. The entire variable domain, with the rest obtained from reference TRBV7-2 and TRBJ2-3, is as follows: GAGVSQSPSNKVTEKGKDVELRCDPISGHTALYWYRQSLGQGLEFLIYFQGNSAPDKSGLPSDRFSAERTGGSVSTLTIQRTQQEDSAVYLCASSQLPGGDTQYFGPGTRLTVL.

The V gene is TRBV4-3, the J gene TRBJ2-3; 8 bases match TRBD1. V was pared by 4 bases and J by 1 base, with 7 bases of the junction left unmatched. The CDR3 contains 16 residues. Germline CDR1 is LGHNA and CDR2 is YSLEER. The CDR3 protein is CASSPQKQGGTDTQYF. In nucleotides, the CDR3 is TGCGCCAGCAGCCCCCAAAAACAGGGGGGCACAGATACGCAGTATTTT.

V and J are TRBV6-4 and TRBJ2-7; D gene unclear. Trimming shortened V by 7 bases and J by 1 base, and 14 bases separated the two germline ends. In germline, CDR1 is MRHNA, CDR2 SNTAGT. This CDR3 is 14 amino acids long. The CDR3 protein is CASKTGQASYEQYF. The CDR3 DNA follows: TGTGCCAGCAAAACCGGGCAGGCGTCCTACGAGCAGTACTTC.

The chain employs TRBV28 and TRBJ1-5, with D uncertain. Trimming took 3 bases from V and 5 from J, leaving 20 bases between them. This CDR3 contains 17 residues. CDR1 MDHEN and CDR2 SYDVKM come from the germline V gene. The CDR3 here is CASSFPPWSPAHQPQHF. In DNA, the CDR3 is TGTGCCAGCAGTTTCCCCCCCTGGAGCCCGGCCCATCAGCCCCAGCATTTT.

This clone was observed once. This rearrangement joins TRBV30 to TRBJ2-5; D call uncertain. The CDR3 totals 13 residues. Germline V gives CDR1 GTSNPN, CDR2 SVGIG (reference sequence). The V end was cut by 4 bases, the J end by 0 bases, with 9 bases between. The CDR3, as DNA: TGTGCCTGGATCGGCGTCAACCAAGAGACCCAGTACTTC. Its protein is CAWIGVNQETQYF.

The chain links TRBV14 to TRBJ1-6; D remains unclear. Deletions cut 4 bases from V and 2 bases from J, with 6 bases between. CDR3 length: 14 amino acids. Germline values: CDR1 SGHDN, CDR2 FVKESK. The CDR3 sequence is CASSLLTYNSPLHF. The DNA of the CDR3 is TGTGCCAGCAGCCTACTCACCTATAATTCACCCCTCCACTTT.

The chain recombines TRBV29-1 with TRBJ2-5; D ambiguous. V shed 3 bases and J shed 2 bases, with 10 bases lying between them. The CDR3 loop spans 13 amino acids. CDR1 is SQVTM and CDR2 is ANQGSEA in the germline V gene. The CDR3 sequence: CSVDRNSQETQYF. Written as DNA, the CDR3 is TGCAGCGTTGATAGGAACTCTCAAGAGACCCAGTACTTC.

The table lists this clone with a count of one. This sequence joins TRBV5-8 and TRBJ2-4, with no clear D. CDR3 length: 13 amino acids. V lost 2 bases, J lost 7 bases, and 10 bases lay in between. Germline lookup yields CDR1 SGHTS and CDR2 YDEGEE. CDR3 loop: CASSLRAGNIQYF. The DNA for the CDR3 is TGTGCCAGCAGCTTACGGGCTGGTAACATTCAGTACTTC.

In its sample, this clone was seen once. The chain employs TRBV4-3 and TRBJ1-2; 9 nucleotides agree with TRBD1. The CDR3 is 16 residues long. From germline, CDR1 is LGHNA and CDR2 YSLEER. With 4 bases clipped from V and 6 bases from J, the junction kept 12 bases outside the gene matches. This CDR3 is CASSRSGTGLVNGYTF. CDR3 DNA: TGCGCCAGCAGCCGGTCCGGGACAGGGTTGGTGAATGGCTACACCTTC.

The chain couples TRBV7-8 to TRBJ2-5, with no clear D. Germline CDR1 reads SGHVS; CDR2 reads FQNEAQ. The CDR3 is 15 amino acids. V was cut by 6 bases and J by 4 bases, with 18 bases left in between. The CDR3 is CASSLGVFGRETQYF. The DNA of the CDR3 is TGTGCCAGCAGTCTTGGGGTTTTCGGTCGAGAGACCCAGTACTTC.

The chain links TRBV5-1 to TRBJ2-2; 8 bases agree with TRBD2. The CDR3 extends over 15 amino acids. Germline V gene data show CDR1 as SGHRS and CDR2 as YFSETQ. With V trimmed by 5 bases and J by 2 bases, 5 bases remained unmatched. For the CDR3, the DNA is TGCGCCAGCAGATCGGGGGGGCCAAACACCGGGGAGCTGTTTTTT. Its protein product is CASRSGGPNTGELFF.

V usage is TRBV2 and J usage is TRBJ2-3, with D tentatively TRBD1 (6 bases). The V end lost 4 bases, the J end lost 4 bases, and 12 bases lay between the germline ends. The CDR3 length is 14 residues. Germline lookup yields CDR1 SNHLY and CDR2 FYNNEI. The CDR3 DNA sequence: TGTGCCAGCAGTGGGCAAGGGGGTTCAGATACGCAGTATTTT. It codes for CASSGQGGSDTQYF.

V is TRBV19 and J is TRBJ1-6; TRBD1 might be the D (6 bases). The CDR3 extends over 18 amino acids. The germline V and J ends were trimmed by 6 bases and 3 bases, with 21 bases remaining between them. Germline values: CDR1 LNHDA, CDR2 SQIVND (reference sequence). The CDR3: CASSPDRTNPFYNSPLHF. CDR3 bases: TGTGCCAGTAGCCCGGACAGAACGAATCCCTTCTATAATTCACCCCTCCACTTT.

The J gene is TRBJ1-1, the V gene TRBV4-1; TRBD1 aligns across 9 bases. Germline V gives CDR1 MGHRA, CDR2 YSYEKL. After removal of 7 bases from V and 1 base from J, the junction contained 4 bases not matched to a gene. This CDR3 is built from 14 residues. CDR3 loop: CASTSDRGNTEAFF. The DNA of the CDR3 is TGCGCCAGCACCTCGGACAGGGGGAACACTGAAGCTTTCTTT.

A few counts support this clone. The chain recombines TRBV7-8 with TRBJ1-2; D is unclear. This CDR3 is 13 amino acids long. The V end was cut by 3 bases, the J end by 0 bases, with 5 bases between. Germline V lookup: CDR1 SGHVS, CDR2 FQNEAQ. The CDR3 loop is CASSFRANYGYTF. DNA for the CDR3: TGTGCCAGCAGCTTTAGGGCTAACTATGGCTACACCTTC.

CDR3 coding DNA: TGTGCCAGCAGCTCACAGGGTTCGGATTCACCCCTCCACTTT. Translated: CASSSQGSDSPLHF. V usage is TRBV7-9 and J usage is TRBJ1-6, with D possibly being TRBD1 (6 bases). The germline gives CDR1 SEHNR, CDR2 FQNEAQ (reference sequence). This CDR3 contains 14 residues. The V end lost 4 bases, the J end lost 8 bases, and 12 bases lay between the germline ends.

CDR3: CASSHVSITEAFF. In DNA, the CDR3 is TGTGCCAGCAGTCACGTCTCTATCACTGAAGCTTTCTTT. The chain recombines TRBV6-1 with TRBJ1-1, with no clear D. Germline values: CDR1 MNHNS, CDR2 SASEGT. V was cut by 5 bases and J by 4 bases, with 11 bases left in between. The CDR3 length is 13 residues.

The chain combines TRBV4-1 with TRBJ2-5; TRBD1 matches 9 bases. The V gene end was trimmed by 1 base and the J gene end by 3 bases; junction bases not matched to a gene: 6. Germline CDR1 reads MGHRA; CDR2 reads YSYEKL. There are 16 residues in the CDR3. The CDR3: CASSQVWTGEEETQYF. CDR3 in DNA: TGCGCCAGCAGCCAAGTTTGGACAGGGGAAGAAGAGACCCAGTACTTC.